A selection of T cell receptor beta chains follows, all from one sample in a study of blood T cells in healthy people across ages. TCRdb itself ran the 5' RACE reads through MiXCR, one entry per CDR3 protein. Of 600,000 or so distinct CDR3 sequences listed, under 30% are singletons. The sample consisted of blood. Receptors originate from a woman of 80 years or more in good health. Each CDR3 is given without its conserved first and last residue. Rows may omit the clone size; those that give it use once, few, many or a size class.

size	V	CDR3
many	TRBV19	ASRAQGPLYEQY
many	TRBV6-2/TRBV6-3	ASSTGFNRNEQF
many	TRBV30	AWSAGLAGGLKTQY
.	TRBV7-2	ASSLQAGVVTGEQF
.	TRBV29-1	SVDQGAEQF
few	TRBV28	ASSLFGQGARQPQH
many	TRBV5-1	ASSSIGRAALGGNEQF
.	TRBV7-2	ASSLGGVEDTQY
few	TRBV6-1	ASSGDRPSVYNSPLH
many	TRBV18	ASSPVQGGTDTQY
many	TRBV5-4	ASSLGIQDTQY
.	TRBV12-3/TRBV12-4	ASSLTGASSGNTIY
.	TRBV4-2	ASTTTDLEF
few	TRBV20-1	SAIAPGLIKGTQF
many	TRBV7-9	AGRGPDNSPLH
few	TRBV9	ASSVALAGVDGELF
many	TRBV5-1	ASSSGSAYEQY
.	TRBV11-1	ASHKLRGNTEAF
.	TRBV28	ASTFDVGGSFYEQY
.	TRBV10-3	AISAYTTQETQY
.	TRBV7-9	ASSMRTGPEGYT
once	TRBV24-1	ATSGQSSNPPNEQF
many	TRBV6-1	ASSISLQNIQY
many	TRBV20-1	SARAPGRGVDEQF
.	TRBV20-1	SAGKKTRTYNEQF
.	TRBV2	ASREGEDNYGYT
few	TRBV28	ASRPDRERSSPQH
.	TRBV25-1	ASSELNEKLF
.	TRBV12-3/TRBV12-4	ASSLAGGQASIQY
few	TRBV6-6	ASSETGDNNEQF
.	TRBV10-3	AISADQSNIQY
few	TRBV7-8	ASSLVLGALNTEAF
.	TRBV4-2	ASSQNIFAQGVEKLF
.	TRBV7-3	ASSLTWTDYGYT
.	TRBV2	ASSAGQGSGNEKLF
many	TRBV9	ASSQGVEGAGQPQH
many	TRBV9	ASSIHPREATYGYT
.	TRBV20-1	SANLLSGEQF
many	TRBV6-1	ASSEARLAPTQY
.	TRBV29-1	SVESHRGETQY
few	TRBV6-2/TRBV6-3	ASSPGPLEKPF
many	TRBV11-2	ASSFQGIEGETQY
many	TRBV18	ASSFQGDGYT
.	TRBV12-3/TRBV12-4	ASSLIAGVSPLH
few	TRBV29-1	SVETRGPGYT
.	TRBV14	ASSQGPGYEQY
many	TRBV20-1	SASHNGGYT